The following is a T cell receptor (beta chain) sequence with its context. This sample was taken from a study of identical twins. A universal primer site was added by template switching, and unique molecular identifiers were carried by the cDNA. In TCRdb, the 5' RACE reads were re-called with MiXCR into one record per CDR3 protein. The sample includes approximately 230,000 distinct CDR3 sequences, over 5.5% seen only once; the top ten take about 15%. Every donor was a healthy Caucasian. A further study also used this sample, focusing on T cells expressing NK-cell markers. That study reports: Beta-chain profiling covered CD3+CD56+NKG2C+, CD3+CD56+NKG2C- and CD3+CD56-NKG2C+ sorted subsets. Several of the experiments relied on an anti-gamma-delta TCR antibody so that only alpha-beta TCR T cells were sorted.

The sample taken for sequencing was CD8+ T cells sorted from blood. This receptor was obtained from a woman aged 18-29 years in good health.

DNA of the CDR3: TGCGCCAGCAGTGATGCGGGTGGGGAGTACTTC. Translating gives CASSDAGGEYF. The gene calls are TRBV10-2 and TRBJ2-7, with D perhaps matching TRBD2 (5 bases). CDR3 size: 11 residues. With 3 bases removed from V and 11 bases from J, the gap between germline ends came to 11 bases. Per the germline V gene, CDR1 is WSHSY and CDR2 is SAAADI.